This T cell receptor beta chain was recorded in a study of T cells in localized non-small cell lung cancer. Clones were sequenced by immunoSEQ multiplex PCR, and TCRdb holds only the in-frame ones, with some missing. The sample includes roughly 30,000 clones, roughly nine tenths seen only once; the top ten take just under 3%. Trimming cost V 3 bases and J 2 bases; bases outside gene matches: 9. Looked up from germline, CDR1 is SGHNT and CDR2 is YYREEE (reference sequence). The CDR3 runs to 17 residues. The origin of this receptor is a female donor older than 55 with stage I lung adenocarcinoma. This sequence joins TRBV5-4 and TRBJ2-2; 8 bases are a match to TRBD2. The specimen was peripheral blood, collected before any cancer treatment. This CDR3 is CASSSRSGNVNTGELFF. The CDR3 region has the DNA TGTGCCAGCAGCTCTCGTAGCGGGAACGTCAACACCGGGGAGCTGTTTTTT.